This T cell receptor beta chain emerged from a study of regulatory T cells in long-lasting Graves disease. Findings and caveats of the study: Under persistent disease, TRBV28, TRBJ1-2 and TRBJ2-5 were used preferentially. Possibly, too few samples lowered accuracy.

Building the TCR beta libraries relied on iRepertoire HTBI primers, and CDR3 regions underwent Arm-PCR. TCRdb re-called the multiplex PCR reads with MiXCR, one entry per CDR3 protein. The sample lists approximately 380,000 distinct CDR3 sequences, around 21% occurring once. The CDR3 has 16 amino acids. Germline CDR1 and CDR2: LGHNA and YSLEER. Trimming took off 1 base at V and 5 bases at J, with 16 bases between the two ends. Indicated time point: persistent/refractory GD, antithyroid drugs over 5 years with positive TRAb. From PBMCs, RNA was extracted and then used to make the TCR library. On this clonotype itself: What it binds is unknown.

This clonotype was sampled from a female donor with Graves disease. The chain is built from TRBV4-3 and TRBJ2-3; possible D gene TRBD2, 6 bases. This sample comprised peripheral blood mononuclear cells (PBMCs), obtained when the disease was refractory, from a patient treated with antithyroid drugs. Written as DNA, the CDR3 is TGCGCCAGCAGCCAAGTTGGCGGGATCGGTAGAGATACGCAGTATTTT. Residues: CASSQVGGIGRDTQYF.